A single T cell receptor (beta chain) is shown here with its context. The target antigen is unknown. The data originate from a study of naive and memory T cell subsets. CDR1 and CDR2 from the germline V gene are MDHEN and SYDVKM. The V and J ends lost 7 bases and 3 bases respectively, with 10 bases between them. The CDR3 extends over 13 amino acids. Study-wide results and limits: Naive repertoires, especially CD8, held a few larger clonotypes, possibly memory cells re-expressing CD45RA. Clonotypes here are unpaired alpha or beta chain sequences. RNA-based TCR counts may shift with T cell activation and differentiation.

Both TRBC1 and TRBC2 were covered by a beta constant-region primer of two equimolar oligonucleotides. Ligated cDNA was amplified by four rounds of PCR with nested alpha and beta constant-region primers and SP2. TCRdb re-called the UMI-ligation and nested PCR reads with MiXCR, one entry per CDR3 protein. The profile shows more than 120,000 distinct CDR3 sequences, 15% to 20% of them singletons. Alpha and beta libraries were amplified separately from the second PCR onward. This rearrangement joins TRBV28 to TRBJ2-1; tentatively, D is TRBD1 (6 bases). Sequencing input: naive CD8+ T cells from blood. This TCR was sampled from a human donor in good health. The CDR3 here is CASTRDNYNEQFF. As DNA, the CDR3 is TGTGCCAGCACCCGGGACAACTACAATGAGCAGTTCTTC. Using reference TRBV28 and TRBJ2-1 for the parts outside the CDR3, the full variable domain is DVKVTQSSRYLVKRTGEKVFLECVQDMDHENMFWYRQDPGLGLRLIYFSYDVKMKEKGDIPEGYSVSREKKERFSLILESASTNQTSMYLCASTRDNYNEQFFGPGTRLTVL.